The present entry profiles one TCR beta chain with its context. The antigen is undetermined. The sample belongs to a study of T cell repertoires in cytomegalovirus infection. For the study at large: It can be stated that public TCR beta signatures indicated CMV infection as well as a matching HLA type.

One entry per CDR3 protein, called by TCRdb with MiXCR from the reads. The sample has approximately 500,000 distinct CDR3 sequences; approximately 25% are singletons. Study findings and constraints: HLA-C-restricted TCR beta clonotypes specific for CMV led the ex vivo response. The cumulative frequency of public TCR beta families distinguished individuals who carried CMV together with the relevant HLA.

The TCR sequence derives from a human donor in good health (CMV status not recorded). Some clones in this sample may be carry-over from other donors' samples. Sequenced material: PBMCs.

The CDR3 DNA sequence: TGTGCCAGCTCACCAATCCCCGGGGAGCTGTTTTTT. As protein: CASSPIPGELFF. The rearrangement uses TRBV18 and TRBJ2-2; D gene unclear. CDR3 length equals 12 residues. Germline-derived CDR1 and CDR2 are KGHSH and LQKENI. Trimming took 2 bases from V and 6 from J, leaving 4 bases between them.